A single T cell receptor (beta chain) is shown here with its context. Its target antigen remains unknown. Per-base quality was not reported, and no clone a single base away is much larger than it. This record belongs to a study of cytomegalovirus exposure and HLA in healthy donors (dated by TCRdb to between 2016 and 2019). Background on the whole study: According to an earlier analysis of 587 of the donors, about 179 million T cells yielded roughly 100 million unique TCR beta sequences and about 300 Gb of sequence data. Every discovery cohort repertoire had been produced on one sequencing platform. Of the roughly 400 genotyped donors, 81% were placed in the genetic ancestry cluster associated with self-reported Caucasian donors. Using immunosequencing, the study profiled T cell repertoires from 666 subjects and related those repertoires to cytomegalovirus serostatus. Typing coverage differed by locus: A, B, C, DRB1 and DQB1 were typed in about 629-640 donors, DQA1 in about 500, DPA1 in some 600, and DPB1 in about 450. In a later genetic analysis, genome-wide SNP genotypes for about 55% of the roughly 700 donors were used, and that subset was treated as a discovery cohort. The study combined high-throughput TCR immunosequencing, statistical association of individual TCRs with disease status, and machine learning to predict cytomegalovirus infection status. HLA typing covered class I and class II loci at four-digit resolution. Because of strong linkage in the cohort, roughly 5 DR-DQ haplotypes were treated as single units for association and clustering. In addition to the first cohort of roughly 670 subjects, a separate validation cohort of 120 different subjects was used. The aim of the study was to test whether cataloging public T cell receptors could identify signatures of past pathogen exposure. A later analysis re-analyzed previously published TCR beta repertoires from 650 to 800 donors and added high-resolution HLA genotyping to study TCR occurrence patterns. Donor age, sex, ethnicity and CMV serostatus were compiled together with the repertoire data. An earlier analysis of fewer than 750 of the donors used high-throughput TCR beta sequencing to judge whether each TCR beta V gene segment behaved as functional or pseudogenic. On average, roughly 240,000 unique TCR beta nucleotide sequences were sequenced per donor among a few hundred genotyped donors of the cohort, with roughly 18% of those sequences being non-productive. About 320 gigabases of sequencing data and approximately 85 million unique TCR sequences were included in an early release covering under 650 HLA-typed donors. Rather than using new phenotypic data, the later analysis identified candidate immune exposures from TCR beta sequences and from how often those sequences occurred across donors. The research as a whole found: A later analysis found that TCR association rates varied across HLA loci, with DRB1 alleles showing the most associated TCRs and HLA-C alleles the fewest. For the cohort, immune exposure information was limited to CMV serostatus. An association between a missense DCLRE1C variant and V-gene and J-gene trimming of TCR beta chains was found in a later genetic analysis and replicated in an independent cohort. Because HLA typing was missing for some donors at each locus, association tests included only the typed subset. This cohort had only TCR beta chains sequenced, and the lack of alpha or paired-chain data limited which features could be detected. In a later analysis, HLA-associated TCR beta chains were found to be more clonally expanded and to have lower generation probabilities than equally common non-associated chains. Because the 87-base-pair reads could not distinguish some IMGT-functional V segments, including TRBV6-2 and TRBV6-3, those segments were excluded. In a later analysis, some 17,000 TCR beta sequences were associated with specific HLA alleles at a false discovery rate of 0.05. While some public TCRs were present in many individuals, most TCR sequences turned up only very rarely across donors. The study listed approximately 150 TCR beta chains as associated with cytomegalovirus. Because counts were too low, some 17 rarely observed V segments, including chromosome 9 orphons, were excluded from the earlier analysis of roughly 580 of the donors. A further reported finding was that TCR beta sequences accurately predicted the HLA-A and HLA-B alleles for most subjects in the first cohort. The sequencing pipeline was judged likely to have produced a cluster of highly shared sequence variants as a technical artifact. When HLA alleles, especially DR and DQ, strongly co-occurred, attributing TCR associations to individual alleles was difficult. In a later analysis, several top co-occurrence clusters were reported to appear linked to parvovirus B19, influenza, CMV and Epstein-Barr virus. In vitro tests confirmed that a few of the cytomegalovirus-associated TCR beta chains recognize cytomegalovirus antigens. According to the authors, the approach could potentially be generalized to other disease states and immunological phenotypes. Correlated functional status among segregating V segments might be attributable to linkage disequilibrium, but an unknown experimental factor could not be ruled out. In an earlier analysis of about 600 of the donors, most TCR beta V segments appeared in productive rearrangements about 87% or about 30% of the time, broadly matching IMGT annotations. Cytomegalovirus status was reported to be diagnosed by the classifier with high specificity and sensitivity in both the original and validation cohorts. In a later genetic analysis, fewer N-insertions in productive TCRs were reported among donors in an Asian-associated ancestry cluster than the roughly 700-donor mean. Roughly uniform sequencing depth across donors was assumed in presence/absence analyses, although this assumption may not hold. In a later analysis, most CMV-associated TCR beta chains were found to appear HLA-restricted, with HLA associations seemingly driven largely by CMV exposure.

The cohort comprised approximately 700 healthy bone marrow donors. At the time of sampling, all cohort members were nominally healthy, though unrecorded immune exposures were likely present. The donor was CMV seronegative and belonged to the group of 352 seronegative cohort members. A peripheral blood sample was provided by each donor, and peripheral blood mononuclear cells were used for TCR beta sequencing. Genomic DNA was extracted from the blood cell samples with the Qiagen DNeasy Blood Extraction Kit. CDR1 and CDR2, per the germline V gene (reference sequence), are LNHDA and SQIVND. Including cysteine and phenylalanine, the CDR3 has 15 amino acids. Only the CDR3 region is kept as DNA, spanning 45 bases read in frame from base 1. The junction shows trimming of 3 bases on V and 4 bases on J, plus 15 bases between the germline ends. Libraries were constructed by the immunoSEQ multiplex PCR assay. The multiplex PCR relied on a mix of 60 forward primers for TCR Vbeta segments and 13 reverse primers for TCR Jbeta segments. The CDR3 region of rearranged TCR beta genes was amplified from genomic DNA with a multiplex PCR assay. The amplified TCR beta libraries were sequenced on the Illumina HiSeq System as 87-base-pair reads. Per the source publication's procedure: In a later analysis, tens of millions of unique TCR beta chains were counted across the 650 to 750 repertoires, and about 10 million of these chains were shared by at least two donors. Raw reads were error-corrected and collapsed into unique sequences by a nearest-neighbor algorithm in which closely related sequences were merged to remove PCR and sequencing errors. V, D and J gene segments were assigned by aligning CDR3 sequences to IMGT reference sequences. For a sequence to be retained, at least a six-nucleotide match to both a V gene segment and a J gene segment was required. Rearrangements were classified as productive when the CDR3 lacked stop codons and remained in frame with V and J, and all other rearrangements were classified as non-productive. CDR3 was defined according to IMGT convention as the region running from the second conserved V-encoded cysteine to the conserved J-encoded phenylalanine. The earlier analysis of about 590 of the donors excluded sequences that lacked an unambiguous match to a single V gene segment. An earlier analysis of under 750 of the donors called V segments functional above 56.7% productive rearrangements and segregating when the between-donor standard deviation exceeded 5%. To diagnose cytomegalovirus status from the catalog of TCR beta chain sequences, a statistical classification framework was built. V and J gene assignment, in a later analysis, came from comparing TCR nucleotide sequences with IMGT/GENE-DB human TR gene sequences. The TCRdist pipeline was used in a later analysis to assign CDR3 sequences and most-parsimonious VDJ recombination scenarios. In a later analysis, each TCR beta chain was defined by its CDR3 amino acid sequence together with its V-gene family, and reads lacking a unique V-gene family were excluded. A later analysis removed several hundred highly shared, low-generation-probability nucleotide sequences to deal with suspected cross-contamination and a sequencing artifact. A later analysis calculated a clonal expansion index for each public chain from normalized within-repertoire ranks of inferred template counts. A later analysis computed generation probabilities with a VDJ recombination model fitted to out-of-frame rearrangements, and checked the results against IGoR. Hypergeometric tests were used in a later analysis to score TCR-TCR, TCR-HLA and TCR-CMV co-occurrence, with a repertoire-size bias correction applied to the TCR pairs. A later analysis estimated false discovery rates by permuting HLA or CMV assignments 20 times. In a later analysis, co-occurring TCRs were grouped using DBSCAN, with TCRdist sequence similarity added in when clustering inside HLA-allele-positive subsets. Repertoires with fewer than 30,000 or more than 120,000 public chains were left out of co-occurrence clustering, as were roughly five repertoires with anomalous nucleotide sharing. TCRdb stores this immuneACCESS table with in-frame sequences only. Part of the clones is absent; in the studies checked, under half of the shortfall reflects unresolved V genes, and no reason is known for the rest. V and J calls and clone size are copied from that table; D and trimming were computed from the DNA. Within this sample are roughly 170,000 clones, with 83% of them counted one time only. The ten largest clones take up 1.5% to 2% of the sample.

This TCR was recovered from a man aged 50-59 years in good health and CMV-seronegative. The rearranged chain carries TRBV19 and TRBJ1-2; the D region possibly corresponds to TRBD1 (6 bases align). Sample: PBMCs. Read as DNA, the sequence is TGTGCCAGTAGTATCTCCCCAGGGGAGATCTATGGCTACACCTTC. Translated, it gives CASSISPGEIYGYTF.